This entry concerns a single T cell receptor beta chain. As yet, its antigen is unknown. The entry originates in a study of T cells in Graves' hyperthyroidism and ophthalmopathy. Study background: Peripheral blood was drawn at first diagnosis, prior to all treatment.

There were TCR beta CDR3 regions amplified from RNA transcripts. Using the HTBI primer set, a first-round RT-PCR was run on the TCR CDR3. TCRdb re-called the multiplex PCR reads with MiXCR, one entry per CDR3 protein. The sample gives approximately 700,000 distinct CDR3 sequences, roughly 15% of which show up once; over 7.5% is in the top ten. The CDR3 is made up of 13 amino acids. The germline CDR1 and CDR2 sequences are MNHEY and SVGEGT. V lost 6 bases and J 3 bases, leaving 12 bases between the germline ends. Study-level results: The blood repertoire included most of the expanded thyroid clonotypes above 0.001.

Sequenced sample: blood. This receptor was obtained from a man younger than 35 with Graves' hyperthyroidism. This sequence joins TRBV6-2 or TRBV6-3 and TRBJ2-7; D is unresolved. The CDR3 reads CASSQISDYEQYF. As DNA, the CDR3 is TGTGCCAGCAGCCAAATCTCGGACTACGAGCAGTACTTC.